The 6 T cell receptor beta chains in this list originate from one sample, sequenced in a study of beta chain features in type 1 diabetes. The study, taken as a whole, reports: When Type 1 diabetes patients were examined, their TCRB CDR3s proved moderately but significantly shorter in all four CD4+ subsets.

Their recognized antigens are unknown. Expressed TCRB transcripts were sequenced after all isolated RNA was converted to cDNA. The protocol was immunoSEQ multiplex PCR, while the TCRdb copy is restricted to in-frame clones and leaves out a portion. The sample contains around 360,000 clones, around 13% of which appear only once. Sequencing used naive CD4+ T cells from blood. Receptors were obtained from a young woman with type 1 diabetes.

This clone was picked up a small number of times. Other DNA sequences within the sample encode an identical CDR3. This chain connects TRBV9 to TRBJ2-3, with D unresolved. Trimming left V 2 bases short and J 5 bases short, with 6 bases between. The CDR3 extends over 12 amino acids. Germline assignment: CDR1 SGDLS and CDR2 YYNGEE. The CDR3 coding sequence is TGTGCCAGCAGCGTGGAGCGAGATACGCAGTATTTT. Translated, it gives CASSVERDTQYF.

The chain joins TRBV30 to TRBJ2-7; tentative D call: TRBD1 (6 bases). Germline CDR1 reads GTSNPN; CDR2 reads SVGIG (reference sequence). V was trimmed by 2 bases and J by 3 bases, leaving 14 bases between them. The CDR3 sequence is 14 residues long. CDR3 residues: CAWSPGTWNYEQYF. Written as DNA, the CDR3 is TGTGCCTGGAGTCCCGGGACATGGAACTACGAGCAGTACTTC.

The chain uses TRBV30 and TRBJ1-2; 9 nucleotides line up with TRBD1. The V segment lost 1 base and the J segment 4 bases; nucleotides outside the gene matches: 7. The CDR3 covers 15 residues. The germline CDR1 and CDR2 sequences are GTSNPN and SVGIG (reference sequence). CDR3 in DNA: TGTGCCTGGAGTGCCTCCGGGACAGGGTCCTATGGCTACACCTTC. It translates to CAWSASGTGSYGYTF.

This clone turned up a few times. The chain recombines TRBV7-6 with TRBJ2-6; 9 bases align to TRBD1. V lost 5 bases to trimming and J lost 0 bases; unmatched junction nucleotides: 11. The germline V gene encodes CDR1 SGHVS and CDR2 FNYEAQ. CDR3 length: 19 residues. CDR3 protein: CASSPRGTGITSGANVLTF. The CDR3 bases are TGTGCCAGCAGCCCAAGGGGGACAGGGATCACCTCTGGGGCCAACGTCCTGACTTTC.

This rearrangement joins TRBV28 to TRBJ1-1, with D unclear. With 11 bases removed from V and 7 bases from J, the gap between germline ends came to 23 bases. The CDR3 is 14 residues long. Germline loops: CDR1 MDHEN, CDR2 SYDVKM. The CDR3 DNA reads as TGTGCCCTTACCCGGGGAGAGAGGATAGGTGAAGCTTTCTTT. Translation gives CALTRGERIGEAFF.

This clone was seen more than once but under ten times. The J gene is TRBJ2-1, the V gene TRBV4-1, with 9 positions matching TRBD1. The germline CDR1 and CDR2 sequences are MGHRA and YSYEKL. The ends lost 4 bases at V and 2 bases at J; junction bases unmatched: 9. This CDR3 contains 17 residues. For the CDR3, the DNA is TGCGCCAGCAGCCTTCTCCATGGGGACAGGGCCTACAATGAGCAGTTCTTC. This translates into CASSLLHGDRAYNEQFF.